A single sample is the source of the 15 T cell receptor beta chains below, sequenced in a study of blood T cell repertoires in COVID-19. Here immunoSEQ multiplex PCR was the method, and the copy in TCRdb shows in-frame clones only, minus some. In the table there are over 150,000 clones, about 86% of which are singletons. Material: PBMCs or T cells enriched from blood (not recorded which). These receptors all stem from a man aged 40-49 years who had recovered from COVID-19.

The CDR3 DNA reads as TGTGCCAGCAGTTCAGGGGGCTTAAGTTCACCCCTCCACTTT. Translated: CASSSGGLSSPLHF. The V call is TRBV2, the J call TRBJ1-6; 8 positions match TRBD1. CDR1 is SNHLY, CDR2 FYNNEI, per germline. The CDR3 totals 14 residues. Trimming cost V 5 bases and J 9 bases; bases outside gene matches: 6.

CDR3 DNA sequence: TGTGCCAGCACCCGGGGCAGGGGGAATGGCTACACCTTC. This gives the protein CASTRGRGNGYTF. The chain combines TRBV3-1 (or the pseudogene TRBV3-2) with TRBJ1-2, with TRBD1 matching 7 bases. The CDR3 has 13 residues. The germline V gene has CDR1 LGHDT and CDR2 YNNKEL (reference sequence). V trimming: 7 bases; J trimming: 6 bases; junction bases outside the gene matches: 8.

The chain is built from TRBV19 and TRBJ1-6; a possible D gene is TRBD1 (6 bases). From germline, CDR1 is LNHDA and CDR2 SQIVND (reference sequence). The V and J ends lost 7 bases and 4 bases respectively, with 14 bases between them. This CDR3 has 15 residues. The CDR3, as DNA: TGTGCCAGTACGATCGGGCAGGGGTATAATTCACCCCTCCACTTT. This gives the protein CASTIGQGYNSPLHF.

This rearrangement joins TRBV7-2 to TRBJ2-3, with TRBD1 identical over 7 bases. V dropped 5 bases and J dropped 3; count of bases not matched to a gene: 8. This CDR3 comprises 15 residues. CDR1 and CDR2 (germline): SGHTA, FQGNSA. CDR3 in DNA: TGTGCCAGCAGCCCCGACAGGGCCCGGACAGATACGCAGTATTTT. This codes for CASSPDRARTDTQYF.

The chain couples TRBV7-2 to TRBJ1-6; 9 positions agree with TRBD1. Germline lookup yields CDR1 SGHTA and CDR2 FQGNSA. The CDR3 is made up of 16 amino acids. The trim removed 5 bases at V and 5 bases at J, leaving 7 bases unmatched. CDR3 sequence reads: CASSLRQGGNNSPLHF. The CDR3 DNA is TGTGCCAGCAGCCTTCGACAGGGGGGTAATAATTCACCCCTCCACTTT.

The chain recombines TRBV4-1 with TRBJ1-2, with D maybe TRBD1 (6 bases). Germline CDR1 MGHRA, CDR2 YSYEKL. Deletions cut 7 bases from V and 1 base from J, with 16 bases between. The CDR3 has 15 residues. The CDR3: CASTLTGTLNYGYTF. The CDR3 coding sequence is TGCGCCAGCACCTTGACAGGTACCCTTAACTATGGCTACACCTTC.

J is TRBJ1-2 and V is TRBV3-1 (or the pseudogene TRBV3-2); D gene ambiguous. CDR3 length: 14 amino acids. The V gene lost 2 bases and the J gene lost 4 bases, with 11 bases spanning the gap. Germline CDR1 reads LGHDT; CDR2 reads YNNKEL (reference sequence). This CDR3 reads CASSQRGPGYGYTF. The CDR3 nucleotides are TGTGCCAGCAGCCAAAGAGGCCCTGGCTATGGCTACACCTTC.

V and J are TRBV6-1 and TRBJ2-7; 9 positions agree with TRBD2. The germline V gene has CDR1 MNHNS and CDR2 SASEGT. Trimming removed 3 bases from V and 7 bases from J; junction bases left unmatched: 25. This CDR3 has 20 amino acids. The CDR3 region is CASSDPRMWPLPSGAGEQYF. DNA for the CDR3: TGTGCCAGCAGTGATCCCCGGATGTGGCCCCTCCCTAGCGGGGCGGGAGAGCAGTACTTC.

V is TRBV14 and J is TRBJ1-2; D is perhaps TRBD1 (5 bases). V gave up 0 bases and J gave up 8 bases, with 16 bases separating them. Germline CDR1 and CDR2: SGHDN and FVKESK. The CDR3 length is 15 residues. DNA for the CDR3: TGTGCCAGCAGCCAAGATTACGAGGGGACTAGGGGCTACACCTTC. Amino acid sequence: CASSQDYEGTRGYTF.

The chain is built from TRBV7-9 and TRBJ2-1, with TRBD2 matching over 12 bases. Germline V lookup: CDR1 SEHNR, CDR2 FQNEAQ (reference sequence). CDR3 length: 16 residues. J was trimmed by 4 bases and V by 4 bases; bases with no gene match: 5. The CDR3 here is CASSSRLAGAYNEQFF. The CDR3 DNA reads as TGTGCCAGCAGCTCTCGACTAGCGGGGGCTTACAATGAGCAGTTCTTC.

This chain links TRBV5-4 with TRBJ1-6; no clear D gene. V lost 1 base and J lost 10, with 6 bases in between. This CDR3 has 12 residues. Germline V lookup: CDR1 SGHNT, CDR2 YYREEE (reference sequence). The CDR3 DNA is TGTGCCAGCAGCTTGCCGCGGTCACCCCTCCACTTT. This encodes CASSLPRSPLHF.

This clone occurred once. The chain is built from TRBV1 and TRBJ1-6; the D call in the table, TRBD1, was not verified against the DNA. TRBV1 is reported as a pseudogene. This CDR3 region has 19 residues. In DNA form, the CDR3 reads TGCACCAGGATCGGGCTGGCAGGGGACCCAAGGGCGGAAAATTCACCCCTCCACTTT. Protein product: CTRIGLAGDPRAENSPLHF.

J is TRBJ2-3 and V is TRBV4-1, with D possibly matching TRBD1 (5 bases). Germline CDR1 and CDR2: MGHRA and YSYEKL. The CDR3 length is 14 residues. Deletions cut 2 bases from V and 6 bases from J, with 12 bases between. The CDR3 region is CASSQSEGVDTQYF. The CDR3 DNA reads TGCGCCAGCAGCCAATCCGAAGGGGTCGATACGCAGTATTTT.

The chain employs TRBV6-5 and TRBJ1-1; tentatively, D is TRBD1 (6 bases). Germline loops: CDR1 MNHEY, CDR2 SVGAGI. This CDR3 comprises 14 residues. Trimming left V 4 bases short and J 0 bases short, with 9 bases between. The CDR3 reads CASSWTVLNTEAFF. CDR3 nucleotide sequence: TGTGCCAGCAGTTGGACAGTTTTGAACACTGAAGCTTTCTTT.

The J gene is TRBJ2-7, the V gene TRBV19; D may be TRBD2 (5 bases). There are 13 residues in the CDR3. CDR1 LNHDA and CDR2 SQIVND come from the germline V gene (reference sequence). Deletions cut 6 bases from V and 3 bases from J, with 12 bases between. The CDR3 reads CASSATTSYEQYF. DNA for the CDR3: TGTGCCAGTAGCGCGACTACAAGCTACGAGCAGTACTTC.